These 31 T cell receptor beta chains came from one sample sequenced in a study of CD8+CD57+ T cells in acquired aplastic anemia. Investigators profiled TCR beta VDJ and CDR3 from genomic DNA template. One entry per CDR3 protein, called by TCRdb with MiXCR from the reads. The sample consists of about 190,000 distinct CDR3 sequences, around 50% of them appearing once. The sample taken for sequencing was sorted CD4+, CD8+, or CD8+CD57+ T cells (not recorded which) from PBMCs. The receptors stem from a human donor in good health, serving as a control.

As for this clonotype: The CDR3 does not end in the conserved phenylalanine or tryptophan, so this is likely a read error. The DNA is left out, because the CDR3 cannot be placed on it with certainty; the CDR3 is given as TCRdb lists it. The chain uses TRBV4-3 and TRBJ2-2. The CDR3 is 10 amino acids in total, end residues counted. CDR1 LGHNA and CDR2 YSLEER come from the germline V gene. The CDR3 here is CASSIRHSAG.

The V gene is TRBV7-2, the J gene TRBJ1-6; D perhaps matches TRBD1 (5 bases). CDR1 SGHTA and CDR2 FQGNSA come from the germline V gene. There are 13 residues in the CDR3. V shed 5 bases and J shed 14 bases, with 16 bases lying between them. CDR3 protein: CASSLGEGRSLHF. The CDR3 DNA reads as TGTGCCAGCAGCCTAGGGGAGGGAAGGTCCCTCCACTTT.

The V and J genes are TRBV24-1 and TRBJ1-1; D is possibly TRBD1 (5 bases). The germline gives CDR1 KGHDR, CDR2 SFDVKD. This CDR3 region has 13 residues. V was clipped by 7 bases and J by 4 bases, with 12 bases between them. Here the CDR3 DNA reads TGTGCCACCAGGTCGTCGGGGACCACTGAAGCTTTCTTT. Amino acid sequence: CATRSSGTTEAFF.

The rearrangement uses TRBV7-2 and TRBJ2-3; 10 nucleotides match TRBD2. The CDR3 is 18 residues long. The V gene end was trimmed by 1 base and the J gene end by 1 base; junction bases not matched to a gene: 8. CDR1 SGHTA and CDR2 FQGNSA come from the germline V gene. The CDR3 spells CASSLGNLAGARTDTQYF. The CDR3 DNA sequence: TGTGCCAGCAGCTTAGGGAATCTAGCGGGGGCGCGCACAGATACGCAGTATTTT.

This clonotype was seen more than once but under ten times. The rearrangement links TRBV25-1 to TRBJ1-2; D gene unclear. CDR3 length equals 18 residues. CDR1 and CDR2 from the germline V gene are MGHDK and SYGVNS. Trimming removed 7 bases from V and 0 bases from J, with 24 bases in between. The CDR3 coding sequence is TGTGCCAGCAATATCACTATGGGGATCCGAGGAGCTAACTATGGCTACACCTTC. Translating gives CASNITMGIRGANYGYTF.

At least ten counts were recorded for this clonotype. This chain uses TRBV9 with TRBJ1-1; D is unclear. The CDR3 loop spans 15 amino acids. Trimming took 0 bases from V and 1 from J, leaving 10 bases between them. In germline, CDR1 is SGDLS, CDR2 YYNGEE. The CDR3 here is CASSVETYGNTEAFF. As DNA, the CDR3 is TGTGCCAGCAGCGTAGAGACCTACGGGAACACTGAAGCTTTCTTT.

V gene TRBV7-2 combines with J gene TRBJ1-4; D remains unclear. This CDR3 has 14 amino acids. V shed 4 bases and J shed 4 bases, with 10 bases lying between them. Germline-derived CDR1 and CDR2 are SGHTA and FQGNSA. The CDR3, as DNA: TGTGCCAGCAGCTCGGGCAGATATAATGAAAAACTGTTTTTT. Its translation: CASSSGRYNEKLFF. The variable domain in full, completed from reference TRBV7-2 and TRBJ1-4, reads GAGVSQSPSNKVTEKGKDVELRCDPISGHTALYWYRQSLGQGLEFLIYFQGNSAPDKSGLPSDRFSAERTGGSVSTLTIQRTQQEDSAVYLCASSSGRYNEKLFFGSGTQLSVL.

The chain is built from TRBV6-5 and TRBJ1-3; 9 bases map to TRBD1. The CDR3 contains 17 residues. V shed 6 bases, J shed 0 bases, and the junction held 9 bases outside the gene matches. Germline-derived CDR1 and CDR2 are MNHEY and SVGAGI. The CDR3 bases are TGTGCCAGCAGCTTACCCCGGGACAGGGCCTCTGGAAACACCATATATTTT. Residues: CASSLPRDRASGNTIYF.

This sequence joins TRBV7-2 and TRBJ1-5, with 10 bases lining up with TRBD1. V lost 7 bases and J lost 11; bases outside the gene matches: 8. This CDR3 comprises 13 residues. Germline CDR1 SGHTA, CDR2 FQGNSA. CDR3 sequence: CASTGQGGKTQHF. The DNA for the CDR3 is TGTGCCAGCACCGGACAGGGGGGGAAGACCCAGCATTTT.

This rearrangement joins TRBV29-1 to TRBJ2-5; 7 bases are shared with TRBD1. CDR3 size: 12 residues. Germline V gene lookup returns CDR1 SQVTM and CDR2 ANQGSEA. Germline trimming cut 6 bases from V and 2 bases from J; bases unmatched to any gene: 3. DNA for the CDR3: TGCAGCGTCCGGACAGGACAAGAGACCCAGTACTTC. Translating gives CSVRTGQETQYF.

For this clonotype: A much larger clone differs from this one at a single base, so this may be a read error. In this CDR3 the conserved last residue, phenylalanine or tryptophan, is missing, so a read error is likely. V and J are TRBV28 and TRBJ2-7; D might be TRBD1 (5 bases). Trimming cost V 3 bases and J 3 bases, with 9 bases left between them. Per germline, CDR1 MDHEN and CDR2 SYDVKM. This CDR3 comprises 13 residues. The CDR3 protein is CASSLAGNYEQYL. The CDR3 DNA reads as TGTGCCAGCAGTTTGGCAGGGAACTACGAGCAGTACCTC.

A few counts support this clonotype. One junction end does not reproduce the germline sequence, and a read error may be involved. Written as DNA, the CDR3 is TGTGCCATCAGTGAGAAAGGCCTAGCGGGGGCCACCGGGGAGCTGGTTTTT. Protein sequence: CAISEKGLAGATGELVF. J is TRBJ2-2 and V is TRBV10-3; 10 nucleotides line up with TRBD2. The germline gives CDR1 ENHRY, CDR2 SYGVKD. The CDR3 has 17 amino acids.

The chain is built from TRBV2 and TRBJ1-2, with D uncertain. There are 14 residues in the CDR3. Germline values: CDR1 SNHLY, CDR2 FYNNEI. V dropped 7 bases and J dropped 2 bases, with 14 bases sitting between them. The CDR3 DNA reads TGTGCCAGCAAGATGATAGGGATCAACTATGGCTACACCTTC. Protein sequence: CASKMIGINYGYTF.

The chain is built from TRBV29-1 and TRBJ1-5; no reliable D call. CDR1 and CDR2 from the germline V gene are SQVTM and ANQGSEA. Deletions cut 7 bases from V and 3 bases from J, with 13 bases between. This CDR3 has 13 residues. In nucleotides, the CDR3 is TGCAGCGCCAGTGATGGTATCAATCAGCCCCAGCATTTT. Translated: CSASDGINQPQHF.

The genes are TRBV7-3 and TRBJ2-7; 7 bases match TRBD1. The germline gives CDR1 SGHTA, CDR2 FQGTGA. Trimming cost V 4 bases and J 4 bases; bases outside gene matches: 7. The CDR3 is 14 amino acids. The CDR3 reads CASSSSTGTYEQYF. In DNA form, the CDR3 reads TGTGCCAGCAGCTCATCGACAGGGACGTACGAGCAGTACTTC. The variable domain in full, with the rest retrieved from reference TRBV7-3 and TRBJ2-7, is GAGVSQTPSNKVTEKGKYVELRCDPISGHTALYWYRQSLGQGPEFLIYFQGTGAADDSGLPNDRFFAVRPEGSVSTLKIQRTERGDSAVYLCASSSSTGTYEQYFGPGTRLTVT.

DNA of the CDR3: TGTGCCATCAGTGAGTCGGGCAGCTACTACGAGCAGTACTTC. The encoded protein is CAISESGSYYEQYF. This chain joins TRBV10-3 and TRBJ2-7; D unresolved. The CDR3 is 14 residues long. CDR1 ENHRY and CDR2 SYGVKD come from the germline V gene. Trimming removed 0 bases at V and 3 bases at J, with 9 bases between.

With regard to this clonotype: A read error may produce the germline difference seen at one junction end. The rearrangement links TRBV7-9 to TRBJ1-1; possibly TRBD1 for D (6 bases). The CDR3 spans 15 residues. CDR1 and CDR2 from the germline V gene are SEHNR and FQNEAQ (reference sequence). CDR3 sequence (DNA): TGCGCCAGCAGCTCAGGGGTCAGGGTGCGTACTGAAGCTTTCTTT. Residues: CASSSGVRVRTEAFF.

The CDR3 nucleotides read TGTGCCAGCAGTAGCGGGGGGCCCTACGAGCAGTACTTC. Translation gives CASSSGGPYEQYF. The chain has TRBV6-5 and TRBJ2-7; the match to TRBD2 covers 9 bases. The germline CDR1 and CDR2 sequences are MNHEY and SVGAGI. Germline trimming cut 5 bases from V and 2 bases from J; bases unmatched to any gene: 1. The CDR3 runs to 13 residues.

The rearrangement links TRBV9 to TRBJ1-1; D might be TRBD1 (5 bases). Germline loops: CDR1 SGDLS, CDR2 YYNGEE. The CDR3 loop spans 16 amino acids. The V and J ends lost 0 bases and 0 bases respectively, with 12 bases between them. The CDR3 DNA is TGTGCCAGCAGCGTAGGCCGGGACGACATGAACACTGAAGCTTTCTTT. It specifies CASSVGRDDMNTEAFF.

This clonotype was recorded only once. The rearrangement uses TRBV14 and TRBJ1-2; D may be TRBD1 (5 bases). CDR3 size: 14 residues. Germline V gene data show CDR1 as SGHDN and CDR2 as FVKESK. Trimming took off 2 bases at V and 5 bases at J, with 12 bases between the two ends. CDR3 region: CASSQRGTSYGYTF. DNA of the CDR3: TGTGCCAGCAGCCAAAGAGGGACGTCTTATGGCTACACCTTC. Full variable domain (outside the CDR3, taken from reference TRBV14 and TRBJ1-2): EAGVTQFPSHSVIEKGQTVTLRCDPISGHDNLYWYRRVMGKEIKFLLHFVKESKQDESGMPNNRFLAERTGGTYSTLKVQPAELEDSGVYFCASSQRGTSYGYTFGSGTRLTVV.

This clonotype was recorded only once. V gene TRBV10-1 combines with J gene TRBJ1-5; no clear D. CDR1 WNHNN and CDR2 SYGVQD come from the germline V gene (reference sequence). The CDR3 length is 16 residues. With 2 bases removed from V and 5 bases from J, the gap between germline ends came to 16 bases. The CDR3: CASSEREGTGDQPQHF. The CDR3, as DNA: TGCGCCAGCAGTGAGCGTGAGGGCACGGGAGATCAGCCCCAGCATTTT.

The rearrangement joins TRBV7-2 to TRBJ2-1; D may match TRBD1 or TRBD2 (5 bases each). This CDR3 has 12 residues. V lost 5 bases and J lost 8, with 10 bases in between. Germline-derived CDR1 and CDR2 are SGHTA and FQGNSA. The CDR3 nucleotides read TGTGCCAGCAGCCGAGGGGCCGATGAGCAGTTCTTC. Translated: CASSRGADEQFF.

The chain has TRBV20-1 and TRBJ2-3; D may be TRBD1 (5 bases). Germline-derived CDR1 and CDR2 are DFQATT and SNEGSKA (reference sequence). The CDR3 is 14 amino acids. The V end lost 2 bases, the J end lost 0 bases, and 9 bases lay between the germline ends. CDR3 nucleotide sequence: TGCAGTGCTAGAAAGCCAGGGAGCACAGATACGCAGTATTTT. As protein: CSARKPGSTDTQYF.

The chain links TRBV19 to TRBJ1-5; 11 bases are shared with TRBD1. Germline V lookup: CDR1 LNHDA, CDR2 SQIVND (reference sequence). The CDR3 runs 17 residues. V shed 3 bases and J 3 bases; nucleotides not matched to a gene: 7. The CDR3 protein is CASSIYGQGANNQPQHF. The DNA for the CDR3 is TGTGCCAGTAGTATTTATGGACAGGGGGCGAACAATCAGCCCCAGCATTTT.

This chain joins TRBV10-3 and TRBJ1-6; tentatively, D is TRBD1 (5 bases). Germline V gene sequence: CDR1 ENHRY, CDR2 SYGVKD. CDR3 size: 14 residues. V lost 10 bases and J lost 7, with 17 bases in between. CDR3 loop: CASHLDRHNSPLHF. CDR3 sequence (DNA): TGTGCCAGCCATCTTGACAGACACAATTCACCCCTCCACTTT.

This clonotype was found a few times. V and J are TRBV10-3 and TRBJ1-1; 11 nucleotides line up with TRBD1. V lost 4 bases to trimming and J lost 3 bases; unmatched junction nucleotides: 1. This CDR3 has 14 amino acids. The germline V gene encodes CDR1 ENHRY and CDR2 SYGVKD. The CDR3 bases are TGTGCCATCAGTGGGGGACAGGGGGACACTGAAGCTTTCTTT. Its protein is CAISGGQGDTEAFF.

This chain connects TRBV19 to TRBJ2-3; D gene unclear. V lost 0 bases and J 2 bases, leaving 6 bases between the germline ends. Germline lookup yields CDR1 LNHDA and CDR2 SQIVND (reference sequence). The CDR3 covers 14 residues. The CDR3 nucleotides are TGTGCCAGTAGTATAGACAGACTCACAGATACGCAGTATTTT. Amino acid sequence: CASSIDRLTDTQYF.

About this clonotype itself: At one boundary the junction diverges from the germline segment, which might be a read error. This sequence joins TRBV19 and TRBJ2-6, with D unresolved. The CDR3 sequence is 18 residues long. Germline CDR1 LNHDA, CDR2 SQIVND (reference sequence). Here the CDR3 DNA reads TGCGCCAGTTCACCGCGCCTCGGCTTGAACTCTGGGGCCAACGTCCTGACTTTC. Translating gives CASSPRLGLNSGANVLTF.

This clonotype was seen a handful of times. The gene calls are TRBV5-8 and TRBJ2-7; 8 bases line up with TRBD1. Germline V gives CDR1 SGHTS, CDR2 YDEGEE. The V gene end was trimmed by 1 base and the J gene end by 2 bases; junction bases not matched to a gene: 11. This CDR3 comprises 17 residues. The CDR3 nucleotides read TGTGCCAGCAGCTTGTGGCCGGGGACAGGAACTACCTACGAGCAGTACTTC. Translation gives CASSLWPGTGTTYEQYF.

The chain employs TRBV20-1 and TRBJ2-7; maybe TRBD2 (5 bases). This CDR3 spans 10 amino acids. Per the germline V gene, CDR1 is DFQATT and CDR2 is SNEGSKA (reference sequence). Deletions cut 6 bases from V and 5 bases from J, with 8 bases between. The CDR3 reads CSAFSDEQYF. The DNA of the CDR3 is TGCAGTGCCTTTAGCGACGAGCAGTACTTC.

This clonotype came up many times. The chain is built from TRBV20-1 and TRBJ1-1; the D is unclear. The CDR3 is 12 residues long. Germline assignment: CDR1 DFQATT and CDR2 SNEGSKA (reference sequence). V lost 8 bases and J lost 3, with 13 bases in between. CDR3 DNA: TGCAGTAAATGGAGGAGAGACACTGAAGCTTTCTTT. Translation gives CSKWRRDTEAFF.